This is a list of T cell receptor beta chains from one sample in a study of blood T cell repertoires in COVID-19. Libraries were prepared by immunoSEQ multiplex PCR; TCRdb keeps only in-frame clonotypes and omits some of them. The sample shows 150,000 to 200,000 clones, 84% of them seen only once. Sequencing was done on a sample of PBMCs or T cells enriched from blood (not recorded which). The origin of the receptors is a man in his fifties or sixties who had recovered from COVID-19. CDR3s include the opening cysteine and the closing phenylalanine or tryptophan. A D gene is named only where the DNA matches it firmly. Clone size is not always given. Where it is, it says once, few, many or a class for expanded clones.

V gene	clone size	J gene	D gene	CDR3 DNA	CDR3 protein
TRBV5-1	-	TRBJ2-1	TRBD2	TGCGCCAGCAGAGGGACTACTGTTGATGAGCAGTTCTTC	CASRGTTVDEQFF
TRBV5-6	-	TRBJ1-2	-	TGTGCCAGCAGTCACGATCCGGGACAAATAAGCCCCTATGGCTACACCTTC	CASSHDPGQISPYGYTF
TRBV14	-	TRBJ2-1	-	TGTGCCAGCAGCCAAGTAGTAGAGCTCTCCTACAATGAGCAGTTCTTC	CASSQVVELSYNEQFF
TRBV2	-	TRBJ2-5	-	TGTGCCAGCAGCCCCAGGGTGGATGGAGAGACCCAGTACTTC	CASSPRVDGETQYF
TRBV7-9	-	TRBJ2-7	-	TGTGCCAGCAGCTACAGGGGCAGACTAGGAGTAGGAAGGCAGTACTTC	CASSYRGRLGVGRQYF
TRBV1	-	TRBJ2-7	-	TGCACCACCCGGACCGAGGGTGCCTACGAGCAGTACTTC	CTTRTEGAYEQYF
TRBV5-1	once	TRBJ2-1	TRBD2	TGCGCCAGCAGCTTACGACTAGCGGGGGGCCCAAAGAACAATGAGCAGTTCTTC	CASSLRLAGGPKNNEQFF
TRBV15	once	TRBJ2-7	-	TGTGCCACCAGCAGAGACCCCGGGACATACTACGAGCAGTACTTC	CATSRDPGTYYEQYF
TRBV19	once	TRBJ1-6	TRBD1	TGTGCCAGTAGTAGAGGACAGGACAATTCACCCCTCCACTTT	CASSRGQDNSPLHF
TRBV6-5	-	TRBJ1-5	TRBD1	TGTGCCAGCAGAGACAGGGGGCCGAATCAGCCCCAGCATTTT	CASRDRGPNQPQHF
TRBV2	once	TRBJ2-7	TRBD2	TGTGCCAGCAGCCGACTAGCGGGGGGCACCCACTCCTACGAGCAGTACTTC	CASSRLAGGTHSYEQYF
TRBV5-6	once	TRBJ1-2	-	TGTGCCAGCAGCCCCGTTGGGGGGTTGGGCCTAAGGGGCTACACCTTC	CASSPVGGLGLRGYTF
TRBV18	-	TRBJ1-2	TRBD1	TGTGCCAGCTCACCTACCCAGGGACAGGGCCCGCGGGGCTACACCTTC	CASSPTQGQGPRGYTF
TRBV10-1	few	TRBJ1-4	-	TGCGCCAGCAGGCAGGGTCCACTTCCCAATGAAAAACTGTTTTTT	CASRQGPLPNEKLFF
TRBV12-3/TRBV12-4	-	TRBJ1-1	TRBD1	TGTGCCAGCAGACAGGGGCTTAACACTGAAGCTTTCTTT	CASRQGLNTEAFF
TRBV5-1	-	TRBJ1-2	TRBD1	TGCGCCAGCAGCTGGACAGGTTGGGATCTGGGCTACACCTTC	CASSWTGWDLGYTF